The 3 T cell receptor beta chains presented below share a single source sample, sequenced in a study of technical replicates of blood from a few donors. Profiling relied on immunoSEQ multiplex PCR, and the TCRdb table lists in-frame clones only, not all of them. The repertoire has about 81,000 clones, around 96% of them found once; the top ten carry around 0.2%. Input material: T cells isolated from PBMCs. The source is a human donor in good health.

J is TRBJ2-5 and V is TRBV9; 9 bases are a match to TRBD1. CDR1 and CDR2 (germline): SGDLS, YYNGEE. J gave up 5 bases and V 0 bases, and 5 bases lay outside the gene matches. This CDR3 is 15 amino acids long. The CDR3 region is CASSVAGQGLETQYF. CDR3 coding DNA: TGTGCCAGCAGCGTAGCAGGACAGGGGTTGGAGACCCAGTACTTC.

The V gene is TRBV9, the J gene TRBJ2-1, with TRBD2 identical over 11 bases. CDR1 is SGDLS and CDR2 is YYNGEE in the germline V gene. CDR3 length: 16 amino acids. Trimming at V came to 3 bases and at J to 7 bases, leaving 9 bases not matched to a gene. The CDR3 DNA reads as TGTGCCAGCAGCGCCCTACTAGCGGGAGTTGTTAATGAGCAGTTCTTC. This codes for CASSALLAGVVNEQFF.

The CDR3, as DNA: TGTGCCAGCAGAGCGGAATCGGGGGGCGGTTTGCAAGAGACCCAGTACTTC. As protein: CASRAESGGGLQETQYF. This chain links TRBV11-2 with TRBJ2-5; TRBD2 might be the D (7 bases). The germline V gene encodes CDR1 SGHAT and CDR2 FQNNGV. V lost 6 bases and J lost 2, with 22 bases in between. CDR3 size: 17 residues.